This T cell receptor (beta chain) stems from a study of beta chain features in type 1 diabetes (dated by TCRdb to the late 2010s). With respect to the entire study: Mean age, gender distribution, total cell number and subset yield did not differ between patients and healthy donors. A total of about 100,000,000 sorted cells were examined across all samples, and RNA yield correlated strongly with the number of cells per subset. The study compared TCRB repertoires of sorted circulating CD4+ T cell subsets between recently diagnosed type 1 diabetes patients and matched healthy donors. Regulatory and stem cell-like memory subsets were obtained from only 8 patients and roughly 8 healthy donors, while naive and central memory subsets were obtained from all 30 or so donors. Beyond this particular receptor, the publication reports: HLA sub-analyses involved small numbers of individuals, so any influence of HLA type on TCRB rearrangement remained unresolved. Shorter templates might have been favored by PCR, but patient and control samples were amplified and corrected together, so both groups would have been affected equally by any skew. Naive, central memory and regulatory TCRB repertoires appeared to be more alike among patients than among healthy donors. Because cDNA was sequenced instead of genomic DNA, activated cells with high expression could be over-represented, although the groups did not differ in activation or CD3 levels. Fewer insertions and more nucleotide deletions at VDJ recombination sites were observed in patients with type 1 diabetes, implying thymic rearrangement abnormalities. A moderate but significant shortening of TCRB CDR3 length was observed in type 1 diabetes patients in all four CD4+ subsets.

CDR1 and CDR2 are drawn from the germline V gene: SGHDN, FVKESK. The CDR3 sequence holds 15 residues, the cysteine and phenylalanine included. Of all the DNA, just the CDR3 is kept, 45 bases in frame from base 1. The junction shows trimming of 3 bases on V and 2 bases on J, plus 12 bases between the germline ends. Each donor gave one peripheral blood draw, approximately 110 mL on average, collected into heparinised tubes. Using a panel that included CD45RO, CCR7, CD25, CD127, CD95 and CD27, naive, central memory, regulatory and stem cell-like memory CD4+ T cells were sorted on a BD FACSAria II. Purity was above 98% for every sorted population. PBMCs were isolated immediately by Lymphoprep density gradient centrifugation and stained directly without culture. So that batch effects would be minimized, each experiment stained and sorted samples in pairs, pairing one healthy donor with one patient. The entire amount of isolated RNA was reverse transcribed using the High Capacity cDNA Reverse Transcription Kit, so the sequenced TCRB transcripts were expressed ones. Deep immunoSEQ sequencing was performed on naive, central memory and regulatory T cell samples, with an average of roughly 3.3 million total reads per sample. Sorted cells were lysed in RLT buffer and RNA was extracted with DNase-treated RNeasy Micro or Mini kits, depending on cell number. To prevent cross-contamination, each cell subset was processed individually, whereas patient and healthy donor samples were processed jointly. The immunoSEQ multiplex PCR was used to amplify TCRB sequences from cDNA, generating 87-bp fragments that spanned the CDR3 region. Amplicons were sequenced on the Illumina HiSeq platform. In the paper's pipeline: Synthetic template baselines were used to correct PCR bias computationally, reads within Hamming distance 2 were collapsed, and singletons that could not be merged were discarded. Reads were aligned against IMGT to assign V, D and J genes, CDR3 length and insertions or deletions at six rearrangement sites. Within each subset, clonotype counts were normalized to sorted cell number, and only after that were true diversity and Gini coefficients computed with the tcR R package. The overlap coefficient, calculated on TCRB nucleotide sequences, was used to quantify repertoire sharing. The source is immuneACCESS, and TCRdb retained only in-frame sequences with V and J called. Part of the clones is not carried over; for the studies checked, unresolved V genes explain less than half of this, and the remainder is unexplained. V and J calls and clone size are given by that table; D and trimming were obtained from the DNA. The table for this sample lists nearly 350,000 clones; around 8.5% of them were counted only once. Together, the top ten hold roughly 1% of the sample.

This clone turned up a few times. It lacks a known antigen. Within one base of it there is no much larger clone, and no base qualities were kept. The chain joins TRBV14 to TRBJ2-3, with the D gene uncertain. The receptor was derived from a man under 40 with type 1 diabetes. The source material was central memory CD4+ T cells from blood. The nucleotide sequence reads as follows: TGTGCCAGCAGCCATCAGCCTAACCCCACAGATACGCAGTATTTT. It translates as CASSHQPNPTDTQYF.